These 18 T cell receptor beta chains were all obtained from the same sample, sequenced in a study of T cell responses to AZD1222 COVID-19 vaccine. Profiling relied on immunoSEQ multiplex PCR, and the TCRdb table lists in-frame clones only, not all of them. The sample includes roughly 150,000 clones, about 91% of them seen just once. Material: peripheral blood, obtained on day 0 of MenACWY control vaccination. The receptor source for this set is an adult in good health.

The chain carries TRBV18 and TRBJ2-3; no definite D call. The V end was cut by 2 bases, the J end by 4 bases, with 13 bases between. Germline lookup yields CDR1 KGHSH and CDR2 LQKENI. This CDR3 has 15 residues. This CDR3 reads CASSPATGWADTQYF. CDR3 sequence (DNA): TGTGCCAGCTCACCAGCCACCGGGTGGGCAGATACGCAGTATTTT.

V and J are TRBV5-4 and TRBJ2-7; TRBD1 or TRBD2 may be the D gene (5 bases each). Germline V CDR1 and CDR2: SGHNT, YYREEE (reference sequence). The CDR3 sequence is 12 residues long. Trimming shortened V by 3 bases and J by 6 bases, and 10 bases separated the two germline ends. In DNA form, the CDR3 reads TGTGCCAGCAGCTGGCCTGGGGGCGAGCAGTACTTC. This gives the protein CASSWPGGEQYF.

The chain links TRBV9 to TRBJ1-3, with TRBD1 identical over 7 bases. CDR3 size: 17 residues. J gave up 4 bases and V 0 bases, and 10 bases lay outside the gene matches. Per the germline V gene, CDR1 is SGDLS and CDR2 is YYNGEE. Here the CDR3 reads CASSVALPGTAGNTIYF. The CDR3 DNA is TGTGCCAGCAGCGTAGCCCTCCCCGGGACAGCAGGAAACACCATATATTTT.

The V and J genes are TRBV4-3 and TRBJ1-2, with 8 bases identical to TRBD1. This CDR3 comprises 15 residues. In germline, CDR1 is LGHNA, CDR2 YSLEER. The V and J ends lost 4 bases and 4 bases, in that order; junction bases with no gene match: 8. Written as DNA, the CDR3 is TGCGCCAGCAGCCCCCGAAGGACAGGGATCTATGGCTACACCTTC. As protein: CASSPRRTGIYGYTF.

V and J are TRBV7-3 and TRBJ1-4; TRBD1 is a possible D gene (5 bases). With 10 bases removed from V and 6 bases from J, the gap between germline ends came to 18 bases. From germline, CDR1 is SGHTA and CDR2 FQGTGA. The CDR3 loop spans 14 amino acids. The CDR3 nucleotides are TGTGCCAACCCGGCTGGGGGTACCCATGAAAAACTGTTTTTT. This sequence encodes CANPAGGTHEKLFF. Based on the CDR3 plus reference TRBV7-3 and TRBJ1-4, the full variable domain is GAGVSQTPSNKVTEKGKYVELRCDPISGHTALYWYRQSLGQGPEFLIYFQGTGAADDSGLPNDRFFAVRPEGSVSTLKIQRTERGDSAVYLCANPAGGTHEKLFFGSGTQLSVL.

The chain couples TRBV19 to TRBJ2-2, with 7 positions matching TRBD1. The germline V gene encodes CDR1 LNHDA and CDR2 SQIVND (reference sequence). The V and J ends lost 9 bases and 3 bases, in that order; junction bases with no gene match: 10. The CDR3 is 15 amino acids. The CDR3 is CASRWGTADTGELFF. Written as DNA, the CDR3 is TGTGCCAGCCGCTGGGGGACAGCGGACACCGGGGAGCTGTTTTTT.

The CDR3 here is CASSDIQNYEQYF. For the CDR3, the DNA is TGTGCCAGCAGCGATATCCAAAACTACGAGCAGTACTTC. The chain has TRBV11-3 and TRBJ2-7; no clear D. The CDR3 totals 13 residues. Germline V gene data show CDR1 as SGHNT and CDR2 as YENEEA. Trimming cost V 5 bases and J 3 bases, with 11 bases left between them.

CDR3 in amino acids: CASSPTPSGANVLTF. CDR3 coding DNA: TGCGCCAGCAGCCCGACGCCCTCTGGGGCCAACGTCCTGACTTTC. The chain employs TRBV5-1 and TRBJ2-6; D is undetermined. The V end lost 4 bases, the J end lost 0 bases, and 8 bases lay between the germline ends. This CDR3 has 15 amino acids. Germline values: CDR1 SGHRS, CDR2 YFSETQ.

The rearrangement uses TRBV27 and TRBJ2-4; D is undetermined. The CDR3 contains 12 residues. V dropped 5 bases and J dropped 6 bases, with 8 bases sitting between them. Germline V gene sequence: CDR1 MNHEY, CDR2 SMNVEV (reference sequence). The CDR3 sequence: CASSVKGNIQYF. For the CDR3, the DNA is TGTGCCAGCAGTGTAAAAGGAAACATTCAGTACTTC.

The chain carries TRBV12-5 and TRBJ1-2, with 7 nucleotides matching TRBD1. The V segment lost 2 bases and the J segment 0 bases; nucleotides outside the gene matches: 6. The CDR3 totals 16 residues. Germline V gives CDR1 LGHNT, CDR2 FRNRAP. The CDR3 loop reads CASGLWGQLANYGYTF. In nucleotides, the CDR3 is TGTGCTAGTGGTTTGTGGGGACAGTTAGCTAACTATGGCTACACCTTC.

J is TRBJ1-3 and V is TRBV10-3; TRBD1 aligns across 9 bases. The germline V gene encodes CDR1 ENHRY and CDR2 SYGVKD. CDR3 length: 14 amino acids. Trimming cost V 6 bases and J 6 bases; bases outside gene matches: 6. The DNA for the CDR3 is TGTGCCATCAGGAAGGGACAGGGCGTAAACACCATATATTTT. Protein product: CAIRKGQGVNTIYF.

The J gene is TRBJ1-6, the V gene TRBV5-4; no reliable D call. The germline gives CDR1 SGHNT, CDR2 YYREEE (reference sequence). This CDR3 has 13 amino acids. The ends were cut back, 4 bases at V and 3 bases at J, with 5 bases in the middle. CDR3 in DNA: TGTGCCAGCAGCCTGGACTATAATTCACCCCTCCACTTT. It encodes CASSLDYNSPLHF. The full variable domain, rest sourced from reference TRBV5-4 and TRBJ1-6, is ETGVTQSPTHLIKTRGQQVTLRCSSQSGHNTVSWYQQALGQGPQFIFQYYREEENGRGNFPPRFSGLQFPNYSSELNVNALELDDSALYLCASSLDYNSPLHFGNGTRLTVT.

This clone has more than one count but fewer than ten. The chain employs TRBV7-2 and TRBJ2-7; 9 bases agree with TRBD2. The CDR3 loop spans 15 amino acids. The J segment lost 4 bases and the V segment lost 1 base, leaving 5 bases of the junction unmatched. Germline values: CDR1 SGHTA, CDR2 FQGNSA. The CDR3 DNA reads TGTGCCAGCAGCTTAGTGGCTAGCGGGATTTACGAGCAGTACTTC. This encodes CASSLVASGIYEQYF.

The V and J genes are TRBV4-3 and TRBJ1-6, with D maybe TRBD1 (5 bases). V shed 4 bases and J shed 4 bases, with 11 bases lying between them. This CDR3 is built from 15 residues. The germline V gene encodes CDR1 LGHNA and CDR2 YSLEER. CDR3 region: CASSPQGFYNSPLHF. The CDR3 DNA sequence: TGCGCCAGCAGCCCTCAGGGTTTTTATAATTCACCCCTCCACTTT.

The V and J genes are TRBV7-2 and TRBJ1-5; D unclear. CDR1 is SGHTA and CDR2 is FQGNSA in the germline V gene. V was clipped by 5 bases and J by 7 bases, with 18 bases between them. This CDR3 has 15 amino acids. CDR3 coding DNA: TGTGCCAGCAGCCCCCCCGGTAGGGCGGAACAGCCCCAGCATTTT. Encoded protein: CASSPPGRAEQPQHF. The full variable domain, its missing parts supplied by reference TRBV7-2 and TRBJ1-5, is GAGVSQSPSNKVTEKGKDVELRCDPISGHTALYWYRQSLGQGLEFLIYFQGNSAPDKSGLPSDRFSAERTGGSVSTLTIQRTQQEDSAVYLCASSPPGRAEQPQHFGDGTRLSIL.

V is TRBV7-2 and J is TRBJ2-1; a weak D match, TRBD2 (7 bases). The CDR3 consists of 19 residues. CDR1 and CDR2 (germline): SGHTA, FQGNSA. The germline V and J ends were trimmed by 5 bases and 0 bases, with 23 bases remaining between them. The chain's CDR3 is CASSPRWGGRSSSYNEQFF. The CDR3 region has the DNA TGTGCCAGCAGCCCGAGATGGGGGGGCCGAAGTAGCTCCTACAATGAGCAGTTCTTC.

V and J are TRBV18 and TRBJ1-2, with D unresolved. The CDR3 is 15 amino acids. CDR1 is KGHSH, CDR2 LQKENI, per germline. The V gene lost 3 bases and the J gene lost 5 bases, with 16 bases spanning the gap. CDR3 protein: CASSPDTDGPYGYTF. The CDR3 bases are TGTGCCAGCTCACCCGACACGGACGGCCCGTATGGCTACACCTTC.

The chain recombines TRBV29-1 with TRBJ1-1; no firm D call. The germline V and J ends were trimmed by 0 bases and 1 base, with 9 bases remaining between them. Germline V gives CDR1 SQVTM, CDR2 ANQGSEA. CDR3 length equals 14 residues. The CDR3 is CSVEDRSRNTEAFF. CDR3 bases: TGCAGCGTTGAAGATCGTAGTCGGAACACTGAAGCTTTCTTT.